This is a list of T cell receptor beta chains from one sample in a study of STAT5B mutations in CD4+ large granular lymphocyte leukemia. Assay: immunoSEQ multiplex PCR; the TCRdb copy retains only in-frame clones and omits some. The sample has roughly 2,000 clones; around 86% are singletons. Material for sequencing was PBMCs. The receptors here all came from a woman in her seventies with CD4+ T-cell large granular lymphocyte leukemia. Each CDR3 is given with its conserved first and last residue. The order of the fields is D gene, V gene, J gene, clone size, CDR3 length, CDR3 protein, CDR3 DNA. The D gene is left open where the match is weak. Clone size, where shown, is once, few, many, or a class for clones that have expanded.

-	TRBV2	TRBJ2-2	once	14	CASSWGVESGELFF	TGTGCCAGCTCGTGGGGGGTTGAATCCGGGGAGCTGTTTTTT
-	TRBV1	TRBJ2-5	-	14	CTSSQGPGQETQYF	TGCACCAGCAGCCAAGGCCCAGGGCAAGAGACCCAGTACTTC
-	TRBV2	TRBJ2-1	once	16	CASIPYHGTTLYEQFF	TGTGCCAGCATACCCTACCACGGGACAACCTTATATGAGCAGTTCTTC
-	TRBV30	TRBJ2-2	-	12	CAWSSYTGELFF	TGTGCCTGGAGTTCATACACCGGGGAGCTGTTTTTT
-	TRBV5-1	TRBJ2-1	-	16	CASSLGDLTPYNEQFF	TGCGCCAGCAGCTTAGGTGATCTGACTCCTTACAATGAGCAGTTCTTC
-	TRBV7-8	TRBJ2-3	-	15	CASSHSRRGTDTQYF	TGTGCCAGCAGCCACTCCCGCAGAGGGACAGATACGCAGTATTTT
TRBD2	TRBV6-4	TRBJ2-3	-	16	CASSDSASGGADTQYF	TGTGCCAGCAGTGACTCGGCTAGCGGGGGGGCAGATACGCAGTATTTT
TRBD1	TRBV10-3	TRBJ2-7	-	15	CAIRSPGQANYEQYF	TGTGCCATCAGAAGTCCGGGACAGGCGAACTACGAGCAGTACTTC
TRBD1	TRBV7-8	TRBJ2-7	-	16	CASSLGDREGPYEQYF	TGTGCCAGCAGCTTAGGGGACAGGGAAGGACCCTACGAGCAGTACTTC
TRBD1	TRBV5-5	TRBJ1-2	-	16	CASSLATGTANYGYTF	TGTGCCAGCAGCTTGGCCACCGGGACAGCAAACTATGGCTACACCTTC
-	TRBV7-9	TRBJ1-3	-	18	CASSWPGTVQTSGNTIYF	TGTGCCAGCAGCTGGCCGGGGACCGTTCAGACCTCTGGAAACACCATATATTTT
-	TRBV29-1	TRBJ2-7	-	14	CSVEEGAGSDEQYF	TGCAGCGTTGAAGAAGGGGCAGGGTCGGACGAGCAGTACTTC
-	TRBV5-1	TRBJ1-5	few	14	CASSPNSRPQPQHF	TGCGCCAGCAGCCCGAACAGTCGTCCTCAGCCCCAGCATTTT
TRBD2	TRBV5-1	TRBJ2-1	-	15	CASSLEAGLNNEQFF	TGCGCCAGCAGCTTAGAAGCGGGGCTAAACAATGAGCAGTTCTTC
TRBD1	TRBV19	TRBJ2-2	-	15	CASSTGQVYTGELFF	TGTGCCAGTAGTACAGGACAGGTGTACACCGGGGAGCTGTTTTTT
-	TRBV7-2	TRBJ2-1	-	13	CASSKPGLYEQFF	TGTGCCAGCAGCAAGCCGGGACTTTATGAGCAGTTCTTC
-	TRBV20-1	TRBJ2-3	-	10	CSASVGTQYF	TGCAGTGCTAGTGTTGGCACGCAGTATTTT
-	TRBV10-2	TRBJ1-1	-	15	CASSEGFLDLYRAFF	TGCGCCAGCAGTGAGGGTTTTCTGGACTTATATCGAGCTTTCTTT
TRBD1	TRBV7-8	TRBJ1-3	-	19	CASSSSRDRRLLSGNTIYF	TGTGCCAGCAGCTCTTCTCGGGACAGGCGACTATTATCTGGAAACACCATATATTTT
-	TRBV28	TRBJ2-6	-	16	CASGTGTRAGANVLTF	TGTGCCAGCGGAACCGGGACGCGGGCTGGGGCCAACGTCCTGACTTTC
TRBD2	TRBV5-1	TRBJ2-3	-	16	CASSLGTSGSADTQYF	TGCGCCAGCAGCTTGGGGACTAGCGGGAGTGCAGATACGCAGTATTTT
-	TRBV13	TRBJ2-7	-	17	CASSLVTSCQEVWEQYF	TGTGCCAGCAGCTTAGTCACCTCATGCCAAGAGGTGTGGGAGCAGTACTTC
TRBD1	TRBV7-3	TRBJ1-4	-	15	CASSSLQGAREKLFF	TGTGCCAGCAGCTCTTTACAGGGGGCGCGGGAAAAACTGTTTTTT
TRBD1	TRBV5-1	TRBJ2-5	-	14	CASSWGTGRETQYF	TGCGCCAGCAGCTGGGGGACAGGGCGAGAGACCCAGTACTTC
TRBD2	TRBV7-9	TRBJ2-7	-	14	CASSLGRGAYEQYF	TGTGCCAGCAGCTTAGGGCGGGGGGCCTACGAGCAGTACTTC
-	TRBV9	TRBJ2-2	-	15	CASSASAGVGGELFF	TGTGCCAGCAGCGCGTCTGCAGGGGTCGGGGGGGAGCTGTTTTTT
-	TRBV5-1	TRBJ2-5	-	14	CASSFPGGDKTQYF	TGCGCCAGCAGCTTCCCGGGGGGCGATAAGACCCAGTACTTC
-	TRBV5-1	TRBJ2-2	-	13	CASSLSDTGELFF	TGCGCCAGCAGCTTGTCGGACACCGGGGAGCTGTTTTTT
-	TRBV28	TRBJ2-3	once	17	CASSFSVGLSLSDTQYF	TGTGCCAGCAGTTTTTCTGTCGGACTTAGCTTATCGGATACGCAGTATTTT
TRBD2	TRBV5-4	TRBJ2-1	-	15	CASSLSSGAYNEQFF	TGTGCCAGCAGCTTGTCTAGCGGGGCCTACAATGAGCAGTTCTTC
TRBD1	TRBV7-8	TRBJ1-1	-	15	CASSLVAGGYTEAFF	TGTGCCAGCAGCTTAGTGGCAGGGGGGTACACTGAAGCTTTCTTT
-	TRBV7-9	TRBJ2-7	-	17	CASSPPPWEGGAYEQYF	TGTGCCAGCAGCCCCCCACCTTGGGAGGGGGGAGCCTACGAGCAGTACTTC
-	TRBV2	TRBJ2-3	-	13	CASSGAHTDTQYF	TGTGCCAGCAGCGGGGCCCACACAGATACGCAGTATTTT
-	TRBV28	TRBJ2-4	-	20	CASSLWYKGDRYGPKNIQYF	TGTGCCAGCAGTTTATGGTATAAGGGGGACCGGTATGGCCCCAAAAACATTCAGTACTTC
TRBD1	TRBV19	TRBJ2-7	-	14	CASRQGQGPVEQYF	TGTGCCAGTCGTCAGGGACAGGGACCCGTTGAGCAGTACTTC
TRBD1	TRBV6-5	TRBJ2-5	once	12	CATRQGSKTQYF	TGTGCCACCCGACAGGGGTCGAAGACCCAGTACTTC
-	TRBV6-1	TRBJ1-1	-	16	CASSGGKVRGNTEAFF	TGTGCCAGCAGTGGGGGGAAGGTCAGGGGGAACACTGAAGCTTTCTTT
-	TRBV10-3	TRBJ1-1	-	15	CAIRGRGEGNTEAFF	TGTGCCATCAGGGGCCGGGGGGAGGGTAACACTGAAGCTTTCTTT
-	TRBV6-5	TRBJ1-2	-	12	CASASGNYGYTF	TGTGCCAGCGCGTCAGGGAACTATGGCTACACCTTC
-	TRBV2	TRBJ1-4	once	13	CASKVEVGEKLFF	TGTGCCAGCAAGGTGGAGGTCGGTGAAAAACTGTTTTTT
TRBD1	TRBV6-5	TRBJ1-6	few	14	CASAGTGGPKALHF	TGTGCCAGCGCCGGGACAGGGGGCCCTAAGGCCCTCCACTTT
-	TRBV5-6	TRBJ1-2	-	14	CASSLEDKGQFYTF	TGTGCCAGCAGCTTGGAAGACAAAGGGCAGTTCTACACCTTC
TRBD1	TRBV9	TRBJ1-6	once	18	CASSPQLTTTGGTSPLHF	TGTGCCAGCAGCCCACAATTAACTACGACAGGGGGCACGTCACCCCTCCACTTT
TRBD1	TRBV5-1	TRBJ2-2	-	14	CASSFDRGNGELFF	TGCGCCAGCAGCTTCGACAGGGGTAACGGGGAGCTGTTTTTT
TRBD1	TRBV15	TRBJ2-7	-	17	CATSRAAGTGIYHEQYF	TGTGCCACCAGCAGAGCGGCCGGGACAGGGATATACCACGAGCAGTACTTC
-	TRBV11-1	TRBJ2-3	-	14	CASSLGGVGDTQYF	TGTGCCAGCAGTTTAGGGGGGGTTGGGGATACGCAGTATTTT
TRBD1	TRBV30	TRBJ1-5	-	16	CAWSKGQGGLGDPQHF	TGTGCCTGGAGTAAAGGACAGGGCGGGCTTGGGGATCCCCAGCATTTT
-	TRBV5-6	TRBJ2-2	-	16	CASSYGTLMRTGELFF	TGTGCCAGCAGCTACGGGACTCTTATGAGGACCGGGGAGCTGTTTTTT
-	TRBV10-3	TRBJ1-6	-	15	CAIRGGTREDSPLHF	TGTGCCATCAGAGGAGGGACGCGAGAAGATTCACCCCTCCACTTT
-	TRBV15	TRBJ2-5	few	13	CATRAGDSRTQYF	TGTGCCACCAGAGCAGGCGACTCAAGGACCCAGTACTTC
TRBD2	TRBV5-6	TRBJ2-7	-	14	CASSLERGTYEQYF	TGTGCCAGCAGCTTGGAGCGGGGAACCTACGAGCAGTACTTC
TRBD2	TRBV19	TRBJ2-5	-	15	CASSLAGGPGETQYF	TGTGCCAGTAGCCTAGCGGGGGGGCCGGGAGAGACCCAGTACTTC
TRBD2	TRBV7-2	TRBJ2-7	-	13	CASAPRREGEQYF	TGTGCCAGCGCGCCACGAAGGGAGGGCGAGCAGTACTTC